This TCR beta chain was observed in a study of blood T cell repertoires in COVID-19. At the level of the study: Sites across the United States, Italy and Spain contributed samples from acute and convalescent COVID-19. T cells, B-cell-depleted T cells, or PBMCs provided the cDNA or gDNA that served as material.

Under the authors' procedure: Amplification with reference gene primers provided the estimates of nucleated cell counts. Repertoires were generated with immunoSEQ multiplex PCR, while TCRdb's copy carries only in-frame clones and drops some. V and J calls and clone size follow that table, whereas D and trimming were derived from the DNA. The sample consists of under 250,000 clones, around four fifths of them appearing once. V was cut by 1 base and J by 1 base, with 9 bases left in between. Germline assignment: CDR1 KGHDR and CDR2 SFDVKD. The CDR3 consists of 15 residues. Sequences were obtained from peripheral blood. The V and J genes are TRBV24-1 and TRBJ2-5; D ambiguous. The receptor was isolated from a woman in her fifties or sixties with active or convalescent COVID-19. The CDR3 DNA reads as TGTGCCACCAGTGATTTTGGGCAGAGCCAAGAGACCCAGTACTTC. It is translated as CATSDFGQSQETQYF.